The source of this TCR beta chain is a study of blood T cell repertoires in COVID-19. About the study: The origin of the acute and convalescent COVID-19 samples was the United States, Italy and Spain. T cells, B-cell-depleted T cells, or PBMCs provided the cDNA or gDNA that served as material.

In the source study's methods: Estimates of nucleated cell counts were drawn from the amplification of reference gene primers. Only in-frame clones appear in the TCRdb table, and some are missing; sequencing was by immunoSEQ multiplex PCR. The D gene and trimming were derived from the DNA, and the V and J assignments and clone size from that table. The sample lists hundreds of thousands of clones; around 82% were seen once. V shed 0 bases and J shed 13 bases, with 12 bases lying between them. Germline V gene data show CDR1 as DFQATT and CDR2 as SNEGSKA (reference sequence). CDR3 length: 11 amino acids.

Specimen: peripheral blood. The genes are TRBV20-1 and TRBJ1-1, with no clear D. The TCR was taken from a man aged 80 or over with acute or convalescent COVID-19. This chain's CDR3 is CSARDPPVGFF. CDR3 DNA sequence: TGCAGTGCTAGAGATCCCCCGGTTGGTTTCTTT.